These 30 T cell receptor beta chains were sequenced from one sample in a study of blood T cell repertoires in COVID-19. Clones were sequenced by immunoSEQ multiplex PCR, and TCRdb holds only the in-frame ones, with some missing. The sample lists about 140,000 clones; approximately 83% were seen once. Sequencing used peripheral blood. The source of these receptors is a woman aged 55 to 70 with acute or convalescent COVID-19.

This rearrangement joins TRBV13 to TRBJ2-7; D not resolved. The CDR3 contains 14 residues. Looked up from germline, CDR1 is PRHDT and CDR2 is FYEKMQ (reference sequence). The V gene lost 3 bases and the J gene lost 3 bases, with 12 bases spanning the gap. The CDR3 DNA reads TGTGCCAGCAGCTTTTTAGGAAAGCGCTACGAGCAGTACTTC. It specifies CASSFLGKRYEQYF.

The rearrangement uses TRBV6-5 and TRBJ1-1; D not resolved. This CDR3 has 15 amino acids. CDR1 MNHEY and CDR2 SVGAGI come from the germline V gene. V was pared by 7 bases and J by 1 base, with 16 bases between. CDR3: CASTLGVEGNTEAFF. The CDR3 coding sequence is TGTGCCAGCACCCTAGGCGTCGAGGGGAACACTGAAGCTTTCTTT.

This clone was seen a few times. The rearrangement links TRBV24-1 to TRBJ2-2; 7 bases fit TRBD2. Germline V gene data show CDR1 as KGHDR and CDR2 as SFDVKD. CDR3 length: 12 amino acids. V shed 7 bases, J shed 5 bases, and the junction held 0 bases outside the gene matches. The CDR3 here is CATRGGTGELFF. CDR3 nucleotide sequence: TGTGCCACCAGGGGAGGGACCGGGGAGCTGTTTTTT.

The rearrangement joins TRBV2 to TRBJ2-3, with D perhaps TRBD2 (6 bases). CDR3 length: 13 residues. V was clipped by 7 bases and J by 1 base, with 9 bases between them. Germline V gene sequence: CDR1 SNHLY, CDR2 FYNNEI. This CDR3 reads CASIGGGTDTQYF. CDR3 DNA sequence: TGTGCCAGCATCGGGGGAGGCACAGATACGCAGTATTTT.

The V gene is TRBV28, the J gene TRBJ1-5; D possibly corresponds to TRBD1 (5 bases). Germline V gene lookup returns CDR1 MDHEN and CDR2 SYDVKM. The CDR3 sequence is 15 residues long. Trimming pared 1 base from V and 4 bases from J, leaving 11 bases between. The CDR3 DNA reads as TGTGCCAGCAGTTTATTGGGGGGTTCGAATCAGCCCCAGCATTTT. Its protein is CASSLLGGSNQPQHF.

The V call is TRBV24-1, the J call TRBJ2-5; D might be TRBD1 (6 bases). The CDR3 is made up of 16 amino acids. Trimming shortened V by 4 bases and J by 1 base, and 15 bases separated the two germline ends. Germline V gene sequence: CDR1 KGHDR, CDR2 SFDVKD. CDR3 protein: CATSDPRPDSQETQYF. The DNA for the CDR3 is TGTGCCACCAGTGACCCACGACCGGACAGCCAAGAGACCCAGTACTTC.

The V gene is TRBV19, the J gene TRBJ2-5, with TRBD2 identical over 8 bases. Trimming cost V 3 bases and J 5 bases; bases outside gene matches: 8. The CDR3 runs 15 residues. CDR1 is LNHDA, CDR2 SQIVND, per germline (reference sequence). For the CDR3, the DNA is TGTGCCAGTAGTATCGCCAGCGGGAGTGGCGAGACCCAGTACTTC. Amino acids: CASSIASGSGETQYF.

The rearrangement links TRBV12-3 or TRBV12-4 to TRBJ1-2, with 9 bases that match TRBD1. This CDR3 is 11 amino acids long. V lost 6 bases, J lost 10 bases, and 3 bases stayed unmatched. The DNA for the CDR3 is TGTGCCAGCAGGTGGGACAGGGACTACACCTTC. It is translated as CASRWDRDYTF.

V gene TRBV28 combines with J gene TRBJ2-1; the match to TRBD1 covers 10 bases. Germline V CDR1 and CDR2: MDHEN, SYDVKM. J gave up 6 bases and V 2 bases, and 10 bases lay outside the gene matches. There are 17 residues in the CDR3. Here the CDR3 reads CASSLDRGLTRGNEQFF. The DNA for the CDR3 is TGTGCCAGCAGTTTAGACAGGGGGCTTACTCGCGGCAATGAGCAGTTCTTC.

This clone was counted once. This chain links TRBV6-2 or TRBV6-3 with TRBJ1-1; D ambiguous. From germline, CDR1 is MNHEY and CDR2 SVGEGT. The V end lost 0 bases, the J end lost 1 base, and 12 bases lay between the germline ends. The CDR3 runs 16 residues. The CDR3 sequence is CASSYSNNRGNTEAFF. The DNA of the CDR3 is TGTGCCAGCAGTTACTCGAATAATCGGGGGAACACTGAAGCTTTCTTT.

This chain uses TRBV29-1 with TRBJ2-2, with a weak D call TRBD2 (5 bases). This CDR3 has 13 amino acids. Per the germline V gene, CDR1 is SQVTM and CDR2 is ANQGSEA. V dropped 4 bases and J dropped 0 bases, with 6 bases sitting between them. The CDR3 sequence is CSVGGTNTGELFF. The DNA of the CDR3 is TGCAGCGTTGGAGGGACGAACACCGGGGAGCTGTTTTTT.

This CDR3 reads CASSQDGTENTEAFF. The CDR3 nucleotides read TGTGCCAGCAGCCAAGATGGCACAGAGAACACTGAAGCTTTCTTT. V gene TRBV3-1 (or the pseudogene TRBV3-2) combines with J gene TRBJ1-1, with D hard to call. The CDR3 runs to 15 residues. Trimming took 0 bases from V and 1 from J, leaving 9 bases between them. Germline V gene data show CDR1 as LGHDT and CDR2 as YNNKEL (reference sequence).

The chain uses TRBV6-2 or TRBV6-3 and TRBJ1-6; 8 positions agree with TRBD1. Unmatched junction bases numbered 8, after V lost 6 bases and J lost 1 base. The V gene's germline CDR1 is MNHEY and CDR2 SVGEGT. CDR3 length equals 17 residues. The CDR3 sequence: CASSHGQGRSYNSPLHF. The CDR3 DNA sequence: TGTGCCAGCAGCCACGGACAGGGCAGATCCTATAATTCACCCCTCCACTTT.

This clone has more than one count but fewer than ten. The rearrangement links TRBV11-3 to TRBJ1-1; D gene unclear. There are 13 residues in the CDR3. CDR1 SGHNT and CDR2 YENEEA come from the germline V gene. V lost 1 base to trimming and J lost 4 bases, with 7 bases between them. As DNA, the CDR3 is TGTGCCAGCAGCTTAGTGTCGGGCACTGAAGCTTTCTTT. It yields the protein CASSLVSGTEAFF.

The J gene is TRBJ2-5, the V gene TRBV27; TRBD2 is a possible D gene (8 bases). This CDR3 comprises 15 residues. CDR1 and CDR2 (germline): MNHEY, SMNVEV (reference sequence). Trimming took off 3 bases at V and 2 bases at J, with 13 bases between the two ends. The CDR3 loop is CASSFREGAQETQYF. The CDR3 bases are TGTGCCAGCAGTTTTCGGGAGGGGGCGCAAGAGACCCAGTACTTC.

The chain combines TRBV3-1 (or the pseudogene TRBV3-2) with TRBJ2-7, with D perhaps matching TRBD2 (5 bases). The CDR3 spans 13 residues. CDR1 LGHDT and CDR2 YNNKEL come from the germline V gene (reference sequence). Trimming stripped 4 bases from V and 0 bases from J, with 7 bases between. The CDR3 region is CASSLARSYEQYF. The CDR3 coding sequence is TGTGCCAGCAGCCTAGCGCGCTCCTACGAGCAGTACTTC.

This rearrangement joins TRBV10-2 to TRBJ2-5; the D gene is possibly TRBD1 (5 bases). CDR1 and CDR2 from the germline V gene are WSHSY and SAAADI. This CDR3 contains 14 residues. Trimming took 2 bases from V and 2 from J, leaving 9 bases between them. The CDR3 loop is CASSELTVQETQYF. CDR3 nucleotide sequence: TGCGCCAGCAGTGAGCTGACAGTGCAAGAGACCCAGTACTTC.

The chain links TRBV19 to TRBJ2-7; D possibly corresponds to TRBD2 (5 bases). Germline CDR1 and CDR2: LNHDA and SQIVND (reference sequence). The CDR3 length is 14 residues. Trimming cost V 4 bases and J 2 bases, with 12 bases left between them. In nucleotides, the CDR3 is TGTGCCAGTAGTAGACTGGACGGGGCCTACGAGCAGTACTTC. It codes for CASSRLDGAYEQYF.

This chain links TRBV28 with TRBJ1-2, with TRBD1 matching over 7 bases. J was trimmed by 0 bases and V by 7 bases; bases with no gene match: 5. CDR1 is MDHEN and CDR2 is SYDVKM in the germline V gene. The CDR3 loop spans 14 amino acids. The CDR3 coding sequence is TGTGCCAGCAACCATGGACAGGCTAACTATGGCTACACCTTC. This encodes CASNHGQANYGYTF.

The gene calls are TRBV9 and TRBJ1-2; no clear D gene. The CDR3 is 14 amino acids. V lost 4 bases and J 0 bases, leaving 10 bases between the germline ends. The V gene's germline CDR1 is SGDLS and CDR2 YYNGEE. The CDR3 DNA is TGTGCCAGCAGCCCGGGGAAAGCTAACTATGGCTACACCTTC. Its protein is CASSPGKANYGYTF. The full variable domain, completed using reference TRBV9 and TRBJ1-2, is DSGVTQTPKHLITATGQRVTLRCSPRSGDLSVYWYQQSLDQGLQFLIQYYNGEERAKGNILERFSAQQFPDLHSELNLSSLELGDSALYFCASSPGKANYGYTFGSGTRLTVV.

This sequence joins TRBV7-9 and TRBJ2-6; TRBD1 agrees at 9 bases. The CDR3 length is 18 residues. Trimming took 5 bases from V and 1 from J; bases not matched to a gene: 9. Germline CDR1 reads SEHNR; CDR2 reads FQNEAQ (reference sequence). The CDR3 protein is CASSQTGGFVSGANVLTF. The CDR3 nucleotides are TGTGCCAGCAGCCAAACAGGGGGCTTCGTTTCTGGGGCCAACGTCCTGACTTTC.

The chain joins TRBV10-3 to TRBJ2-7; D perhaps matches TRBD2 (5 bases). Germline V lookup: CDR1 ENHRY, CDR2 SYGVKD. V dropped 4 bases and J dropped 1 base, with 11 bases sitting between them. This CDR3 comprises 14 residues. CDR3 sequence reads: CAISAQRSSYEQYF. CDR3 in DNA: TGTGCCATCAGTGCCCAGCGGTCGTCCTACGAGCAGTACTTC.

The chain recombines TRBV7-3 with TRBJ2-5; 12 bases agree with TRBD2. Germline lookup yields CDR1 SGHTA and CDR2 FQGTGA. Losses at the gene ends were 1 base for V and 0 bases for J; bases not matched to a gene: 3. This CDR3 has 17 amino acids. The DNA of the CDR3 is TGTGCCAGCAGCTTAAACGGACTAGCGGGGTACCAAGAGACCCAGTACTTC. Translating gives CASSLNGLAGYQETQYF. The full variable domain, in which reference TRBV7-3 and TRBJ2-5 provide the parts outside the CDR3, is GAGVSQTPSNKVTEKGKYVELRCDPISGHTALYWYRQSLGQGPEFLIYFQGTGAADDSGLPNDRFFAVRPEGSVSTLKIQRTERGDSAVYLCASSLNGLAGYQETQYFGPGTRLLVL.

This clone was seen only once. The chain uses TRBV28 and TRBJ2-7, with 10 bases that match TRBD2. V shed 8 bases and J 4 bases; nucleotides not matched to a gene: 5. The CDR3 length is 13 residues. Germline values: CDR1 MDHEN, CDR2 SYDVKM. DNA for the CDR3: TGTGCCAGCGGCCTAGCGGGAGTGTACGAGCAGTACTTC. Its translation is CASGLAGVYEQYF.

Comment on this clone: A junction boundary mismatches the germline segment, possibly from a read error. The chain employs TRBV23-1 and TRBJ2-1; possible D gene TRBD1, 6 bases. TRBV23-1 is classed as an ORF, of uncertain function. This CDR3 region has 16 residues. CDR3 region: CASTQAVAQGYNEQFF. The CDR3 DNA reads TGCGCCAGCACTCAAGCCGTGGCGCAGGGGTACAATGAGCAGTTCTTC.

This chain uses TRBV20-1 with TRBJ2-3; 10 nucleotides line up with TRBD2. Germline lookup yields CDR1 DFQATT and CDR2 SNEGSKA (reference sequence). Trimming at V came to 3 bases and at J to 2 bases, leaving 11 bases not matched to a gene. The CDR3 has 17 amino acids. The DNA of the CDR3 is TGCAGTGCTAGTTCGACCGGACTAGCGGCAATCACAGATACGCAGTATTTT. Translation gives CSASSTGLAAITDTQYF.

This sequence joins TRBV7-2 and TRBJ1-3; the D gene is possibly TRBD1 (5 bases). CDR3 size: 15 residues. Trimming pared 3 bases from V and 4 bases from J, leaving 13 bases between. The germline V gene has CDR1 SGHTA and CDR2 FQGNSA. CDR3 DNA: TGTGCCAGCAGCTTGTTGGTCACAGGAGGAAACACCATATATTTT. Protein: CASSLLVTGGNTIYF. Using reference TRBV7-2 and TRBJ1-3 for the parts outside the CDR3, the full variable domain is GAGVSQSPSNKVTEKGKDVELRCDPISGHTALYWYRQSLGQGLEFLIYFQGNSAPDKSGLPSDRFSAERTGGSVSTLTIQRTQQEDSAVYLCASSLLVTGGNTIYFGEGSWLTVV.

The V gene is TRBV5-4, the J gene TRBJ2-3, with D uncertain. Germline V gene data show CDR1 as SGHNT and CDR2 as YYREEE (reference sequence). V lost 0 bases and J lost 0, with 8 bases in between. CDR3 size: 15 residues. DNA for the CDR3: TGTGCCAGCAGCTTGGGAGGTACTAGCACAGATACGCAGTATTTT. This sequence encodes CASSLGGTSTDTQYF.

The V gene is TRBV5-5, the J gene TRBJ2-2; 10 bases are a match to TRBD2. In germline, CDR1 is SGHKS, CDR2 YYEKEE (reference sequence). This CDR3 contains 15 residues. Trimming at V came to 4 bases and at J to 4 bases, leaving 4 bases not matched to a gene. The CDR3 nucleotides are TGTGCCAGCAGCCCGGGACTAGCGCCCACCGGGGAGCTGTTTTTT. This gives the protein CASSPGLAPTGELFF. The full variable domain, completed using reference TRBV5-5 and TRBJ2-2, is DAGVTQSPTHLIKTRGQQVTLRCSPISGHKSVSWYQQVLGQGPQFIFQYYEKEERGRGNFPDRFSARQFPNYSSELNVNALLLGDSALYLCASSPGLAPTGELFFGEGSRLTVL.

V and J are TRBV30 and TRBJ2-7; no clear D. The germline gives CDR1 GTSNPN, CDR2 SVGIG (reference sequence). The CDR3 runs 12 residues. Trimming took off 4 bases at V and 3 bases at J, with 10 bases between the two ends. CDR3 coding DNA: TGTGCCTGGACCGTGACGGGCTACGAGCAGTACTTC. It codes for CAWTVTGYEQYF.